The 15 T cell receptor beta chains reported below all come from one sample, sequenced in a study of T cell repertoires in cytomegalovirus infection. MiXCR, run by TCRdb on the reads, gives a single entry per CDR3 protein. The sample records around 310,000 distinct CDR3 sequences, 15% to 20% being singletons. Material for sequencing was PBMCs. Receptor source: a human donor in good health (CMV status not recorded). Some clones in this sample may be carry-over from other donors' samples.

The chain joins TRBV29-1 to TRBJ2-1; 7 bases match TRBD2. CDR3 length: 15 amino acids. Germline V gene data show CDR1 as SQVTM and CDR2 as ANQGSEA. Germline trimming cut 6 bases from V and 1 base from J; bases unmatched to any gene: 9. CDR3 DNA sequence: TGCAGCGTGCTACCGGCTAGCGGATCCTACAATGAGCAGTTCTTC. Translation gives CSVLPASGSYNEQFF.

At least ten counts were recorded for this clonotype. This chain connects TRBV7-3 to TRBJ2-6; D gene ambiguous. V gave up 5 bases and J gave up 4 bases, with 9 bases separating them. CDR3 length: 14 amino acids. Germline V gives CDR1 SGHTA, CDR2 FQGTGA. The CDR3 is CASSTAPGANVLTF. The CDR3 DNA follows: TGTGCCAGCAGCACAGCACCCGGGGCCAACGTCCTGACTTTC.

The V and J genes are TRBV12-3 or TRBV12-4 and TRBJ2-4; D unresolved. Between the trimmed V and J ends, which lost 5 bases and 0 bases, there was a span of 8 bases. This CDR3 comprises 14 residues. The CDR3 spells CASSQGIAKNIQYF. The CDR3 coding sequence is TGTGCCAGCAGTCAAGGGATAGCCAAAAACATTCAGTACTTC.

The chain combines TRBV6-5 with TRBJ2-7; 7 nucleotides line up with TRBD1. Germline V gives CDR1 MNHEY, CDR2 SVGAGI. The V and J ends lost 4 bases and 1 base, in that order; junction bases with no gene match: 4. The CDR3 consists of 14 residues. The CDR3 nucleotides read TGTGCCAGCAGTTCGGCCAGGGGGTCCTACGAGCAGTACTTC. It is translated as CASSSARGSYEQYF.

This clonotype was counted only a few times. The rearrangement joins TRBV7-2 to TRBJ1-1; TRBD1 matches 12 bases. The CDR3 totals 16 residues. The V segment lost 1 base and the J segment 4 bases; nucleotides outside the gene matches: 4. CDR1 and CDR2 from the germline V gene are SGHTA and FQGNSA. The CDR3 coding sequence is TGTGCCAGCAGCTTAGGGCAGGGACAGGGGGCCACTGAAGCTTTCTTT. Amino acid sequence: CASSLGQGQGATEAFF.

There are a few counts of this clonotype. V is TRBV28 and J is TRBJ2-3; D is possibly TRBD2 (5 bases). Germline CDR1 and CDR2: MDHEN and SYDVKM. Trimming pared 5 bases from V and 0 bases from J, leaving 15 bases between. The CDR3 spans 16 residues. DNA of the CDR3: TGTGCCAGCAGTCCGGCCCCGGGAACTAGCACAGATACGCAGTATTTT. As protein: CASSPAPGTSTDTQYF.

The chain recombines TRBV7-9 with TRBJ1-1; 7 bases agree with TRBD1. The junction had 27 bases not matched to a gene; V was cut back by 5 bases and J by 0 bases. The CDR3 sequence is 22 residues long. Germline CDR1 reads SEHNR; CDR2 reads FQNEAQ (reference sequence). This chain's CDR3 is CASSLTPGQRTTHPRLNTEAFF. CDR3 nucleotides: TGTGCCAGCAGCCTAACACCGGGACAGCGTACCACCCATCCACGTTTGAACACTGAAGCTTTCTTT.

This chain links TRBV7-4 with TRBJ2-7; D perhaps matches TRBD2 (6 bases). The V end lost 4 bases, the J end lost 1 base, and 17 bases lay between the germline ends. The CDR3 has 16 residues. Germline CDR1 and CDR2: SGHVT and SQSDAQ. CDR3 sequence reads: CASSSAGQGRSYEQYF. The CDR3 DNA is TGTGCCAGCAGCTCGGCGGGGCAGGGAAGGTCCTACGAGCAGTACTTC.

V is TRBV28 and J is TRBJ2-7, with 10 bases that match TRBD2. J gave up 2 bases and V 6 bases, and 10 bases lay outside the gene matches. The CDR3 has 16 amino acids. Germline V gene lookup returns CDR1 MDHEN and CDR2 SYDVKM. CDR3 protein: CASSSIGTSDAYEQYF. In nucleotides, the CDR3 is TGTGCCAGCAGCTCAATCGGGACTAGCGACGCCTACGAGCAGTACTTC. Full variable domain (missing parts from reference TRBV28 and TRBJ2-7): DVKVTQSSRYLVKRTGEKVFLECVQDMDHENMFWYRQDPGLGLRLIYFSYDVKMKEKGDIPEGYSVSREKKERFSLILESASTNQTSMYLCASSSIGTSDAYEQYFGPGTRLTVT.

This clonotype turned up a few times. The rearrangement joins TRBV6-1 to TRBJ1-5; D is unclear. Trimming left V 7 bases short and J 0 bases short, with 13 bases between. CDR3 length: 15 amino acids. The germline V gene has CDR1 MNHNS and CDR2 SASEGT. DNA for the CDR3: TGTGCCAGCACCTATTTCTCCGATAGCAATCAGCCCCAGCATTTT. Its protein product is CASTYFSDSNQPQHF.

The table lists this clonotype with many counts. DNA of the CDR3: TGTGCCAGCAGCTTAAGGAGGGGTGACAGGGGGACCTACGAGCAGTACTTC. Protein sequence: CASSLRRGDRGTYEQYF. V gene TRBV7-2 combines with J gene TRBJ2-7; 9 nucleotides align to TRBD1. Unmatched junction bases numbered 10, after V lost 2 bases and J lost 2 bases. From germline, CDR1 is SGHTA and CDR2 FQGNSA. CDR3 length: 17 amino acids.

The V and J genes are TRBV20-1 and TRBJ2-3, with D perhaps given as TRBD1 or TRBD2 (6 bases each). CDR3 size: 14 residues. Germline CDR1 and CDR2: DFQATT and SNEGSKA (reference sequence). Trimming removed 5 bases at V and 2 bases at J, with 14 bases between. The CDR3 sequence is CSAHWGAPTDTQYF. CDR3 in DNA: TGCAGTGCTCACTGGGGGGCGCCCACAGATACGCAGTATTTT.

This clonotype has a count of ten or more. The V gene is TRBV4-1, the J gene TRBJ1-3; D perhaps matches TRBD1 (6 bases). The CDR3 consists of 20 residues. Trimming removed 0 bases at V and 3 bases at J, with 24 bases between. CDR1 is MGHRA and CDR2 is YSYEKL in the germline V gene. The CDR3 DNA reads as TGCGCCAGCAGCCAAGACATCGTCGGGGGCGAGAACCTCCTTGGAAACACCATATATTTT. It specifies CASSQDIVGGENLLGNTIYF.

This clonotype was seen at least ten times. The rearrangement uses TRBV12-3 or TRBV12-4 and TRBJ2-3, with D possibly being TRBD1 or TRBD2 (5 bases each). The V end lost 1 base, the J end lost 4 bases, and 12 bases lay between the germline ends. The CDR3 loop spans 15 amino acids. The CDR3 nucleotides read TGTGCCAGCAGTTTAGAAAGGGGAGCGGCAGATACGCAGTATTTT. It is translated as CASSLERGAADTQYF.

The CDR3 DNA sequence: TGTGCCAGCAGTCCCGCGGACAGGGGAAATGAAAAACTGTTTTTT. Translating it yields CASSPADRGNEKLFF. The chain carries TRBV12-3 or TRBV12-4 and TRBJ1-4; TRBD1 aligns across 9 bases. The CDR3 has 15 amino acids. V lost 5 bases, J lost 5 bases, and 6 bases stayed unmatched.